Given below is one T cell receptor (beta chain) in context. As yet, its antigen is unknown. The CDR3 covers 11 residues. The germline V gene encodes CDR1 SQVTM and CDR2 ANQGSEA. The ends were cut back, 3 bases at V and 6 bases at J, with 6 bases in the middle. These data are taken from a study of T cells in narcolepsy. About the study: Donors had narcolepsy type 1 or type 2, or were healthy controls.

Study-level points and caveats: Comparing one patient's CSF and blood CD4+ clonotypes highlighted HCRT- and TRIB2-specific autoreactive clonotypes. Reportedly, autoreactive clonotypes were serially detected in patients' blood but not controls'.

Profiled with immunoSEQ multiplex PCR; TCRdb holds only in-frame clones, not every one. The table shows some 13,000 clones, with roughly 89% occurring only once. Sequencing was carried out using CD45RA- memory CD4+ T cells from PBMCs. This TCR was sampled from a human donor with narcolepsy. This chain uses TRBV29-1 with TRBJ2-1; D remains unclear. Here the CDR3 reads CSVETGNEQFF. The CDR3 DNA follows: TGCAGCGTTGAGACGGGCAATGAGCAGTTCTTC.